Included here is one T cell receptor (beta chain) sequence, with context. As yet, its antigen is unknown. This entry comes from a study of shared clonotypes between healthy human individuals. Trimming removed 5 bases from V and 8 bases from J; junction bases left unmatched: 10. This CDR3 comprises 14 residues. Germline CDR1 LNHDA, CDR2 SQIVND (reference sequence). Findings and caveats of the study: Clonotype sharing among donors was thought likely to change with sequencing depth.

Using 200 ng DNA, roughly 33,000 T cell genomes, the sorted-subset replicate PCRs were run. TCRdb's table, derived via immunoSEQ multiplex PCR, lists solely in-frame clones and lacks some. The profile shows roughly 2.1 million clones, about 93% of them singletons. Positively selected for CCR7, the CD45RO-negative cells used as naive CD8 cells excluded terminally differentiated effector memory CD45RA+ cells. The sequence was collected from a young man in good health. Some clones in this sample may be carry-over from other donors' samples. Source material: naive CD8+ T cells from PBMCs. The V and J genes are TRBV19 and TRBJ2-5; 8 nucleotides agree with TRBD1. The CDR3 region has the DNA TGTGCCAGTAGTCCTCAGGGGGCCAAGTCCACCCAGTACTTC. It yields the protein CASSPQGAKSTQYF.